One sample yielded the 16 T cell receptor beta chains listed below, sequenced in a study of blood T cell repertoires in COVID-19. The repertoire was sequenced with immunoSEQ multiplex PCR; TCRdb's copy has only in-frame clones and lacks some. The table lists some 100,000 clones, around 90% of them singletons, with 4.5% to 5.5% in the top ten. The sequenced sample was peripheral blood. These receptors were obtained from a woman over 75 with active COVID-19.

The gene calls are TRBV7-9 and TRBJ1-2, with 8 bases lining up with TRBD1. J gave up 8 bases and V 3 bases, and 5 bases lay outside the gene matches. This CDR3 spans 13 amino acids. Per the germline V gene, CDR1 is SEHNR and CDR2 is FQNEAQ (reference sequence). The CDR3 is CASSFQGAGGYTF. The CDR3 bases are TGTGCCAGCAGCTTCCAGGGGGCAGGAGGCTACACCTTC.

Only a few counts were recorded for this clone. The chain couples TRBV2 to TRBJ1-1; 7 bases align to TRBD1. The V segment lost 6 bases and the J segment 5 bases; nucleotides outside the gene matches: 3. CDR3 length: 12 residues. Germline CDR1 reads SNHLY; CDR2 reads FYNNEI. CDR3 bases: TGTGCCAGCAGGCGGACAGGAACTGAAGCTTTCTTT. Residues: CASRRTGTEAFF.

This chain uses TRBV2 with TRBJ1-1; 8 bases fit TRBD1. The ends lost 6 bases at V and 6 bases at J; junction bases unmatched: 9. CDR1 SNHLY and CDR2 FYNNEI come from the germline V gene. The CDR3 spans 14 residues. The CDR3 DNA follows: TGTGCCAGCAGGAGGGGGCAGGGGGCCTCTGAAGCTTTCTTT. This gives the protein CASRRGQGASEAFF.

The J gene is TRBJ1-5, the V gene TRBV30, with D possibly matching TRBD1 (5 bases). This CDR3 is built from 13 residues. CDR1 is GTSNPN, CDR2 SVGIG, per germline (reference sequence). V lost 1 base, J lost 4 bases, and 8 bases lay in between. The CDR3: CAWSGRVNQPQHF. The CDR3 DNA reads as TGTGCCTGGAGTGGCAGGGTAAATCAGCCCCAGCATTTT.

This chain connects TRBV6-6 to TRBJ1-2, with TRBD1 identical over 7 bases. The V gene's germline CDR1 is MNHNY and CDR2 SVGAGI (reference sequence). The CDR3 spans 13 residues. Unmatched junction bases numbered 7, after V lost 4 bases and J lost 8 bases. The CDR3 sequence is CASSSRQGDGYTF. The CDR3 DNA reads as TGTGCCAGCAGTTCCCGACAGGGCGACGGCTACACCTTC.

The chain uses TRBV7-6 and TRBJ2-5; D remains ambiguous. CDR3 length: 13 amino acids. CDR1 is SGHVS, CDR2 FNYEAQ, per germline. The V and J ends lost 6 bases and 4 bases respectively, with 12 bases between them. DNA for the CDR3: TGTGCCAGCAGTGACCCGACGGGAGAGACCCAGTACTTC. Amino acids: CASSDPTGETQYF. Filled out from reference TRBV7-6 and TRBJ2-5, the complete variable domain reads GAGVSQSPRYKVTKRGQDVALRCDPISGHVSLYWYRQALGQGPEFLTYFNYEAQQDKSGLPNDRFSAERPEGSISTLTIQRTEQRDSAMYRCASSDPTGETQYFGPGTRLLVL.

The rearrangement uses TRBV19 and TRBJ1-1; no clear D gene. Trimming left V 4 bases short and J 0 bases short, with 6 bases between. CDR1 LNHDA and CDR2 SQIVND come from the germline V gene (reference sequence). This CDR3 region has 13 residues. The CDR3 bases are TGTGCCAGTAGTACTACAGTGAACACTGAAGCTTTCTTT. Its protein is CASSTTVNTEAFF.

The chain joins TRBV4-1 to TRBJ2-1; 10 bases align to TRBD2. V lost 4 bases to trimming and J lost 7 bases; unmatched junction nucleotides: 7. Germline V gene lookup returns CDR1 MGHRA and CDR2 YSYEKL. The CDR3 is 15 amino acids. The chain's CDR3 is CASSPGLATGNEQFF. The DNA of the CDR3 is TGCGCCAGCAGCCCGGGACTAGCGACTGGGAATGAGCAGTTCTTC.

This clone was seen a single time. The chain recombines TRBV29-1 with TRBJ2-7, with D unclear. The CDR3 runs to 11 residues. V lost 7 bases and J 4 bases, leaving 11 bases between the germline ends. CDR1 and CDR2 from the germline V gene are SQVTM and ANQGSEA. The CDR3 loop is CSANSGYEQYF. The CDR3 DNA is TGCAGCGCAAACAGTGGGTACGAGCAGTACTTC.

This clone showed up just once. The J gene is TRBJ1-2, the V gene TRBV19; possible D gene TRBD1, 5 bases. Deletions cut 6 bases from V and 1 base from J, with 9 bases between. The CDR3 totals 13 residues. Germline values: CDR1 LNHDA, CDR2 SQIVND (reference sequence). The CDR3 nucleotides read TGTGCCAGTAGCCTCGACAGTAACTATGGCTACACCTTC. Amino acid sequence: CASSLDSNYGYTF.

This clone was found a few times. This sequence joins TRBV7-6 and TRBJ2-1, with 8 bases identical to TRBD2. CDR1 SGHVS and CDR2 FNYEAQ come from the germline V gene. V was clipped by 5 bases and J by 9 bases; unmatched bases: 21. This CDR3 is 18 amino acids long. CDR3 amino acids: CASSPRLSTSGVWGEQFF. CDR3 DNA sequence: TGTGCCAGCAGCCCAAGGTTGTCCACTAGCGGAGTTTGGGGTGAGCAGTTCTTC.

This chain joins TRBV13 and TRBJ1-3; TRBD1 matches 7 bases. Germline V gives CDR1 PRHDT, CDR2 FYEKMQ (reference sequence). The CDR3 runs 14 residues. The J segment lost 11 bases and the V segment lost 5 bases, leaving 12 bases of the junction unmatched. CDR3 in DNA: TGTGCCAGCAGCAGGGACACAGGGGTATCCCCCATATATTTT. It translates to CASSRDTGVSPIYF. Full variable domain (missing parts from reference TRBV13 and TRBJ1-3): AAGVIQSPRHLIKEKRETATLKCYPIPRHDTVYWYQQGPGQDPQFLISFYEKMQSDKGSIPDRFSAQQFSDYHSELNMSSLELGDSALYFCASSRDTGVSPIYFGEGSWLTVV.

V and J are TRBV30 and TRBJ2-4; 7 nucleotides match TRBD2. J was trimmed by 8 bases and V by 4 bases; bases with no gene match: 11. The germline V gene has CDR1 GTSNPN and CDR2 SVGIG (reference sequence). The CDR3 is made up of 14 amino acids. This CDR3 is CAWTSGSGWDIQYF. The DNA for the CDR3 is TGTGCCTGGACTAGCGGAAGTGGCTGGGACATTCAGTACTTC. The whole variable domain, filled in from reference TRBV30 and TRBJ2-4, reads SQTIHQWPATLVQPVGSPLSLECTVEGTSNPNLYWYRQAAGRGLQLLFYSVGIGQISSEVPQNLSASRPQDRQFILSSKKLLLSDSGFYLCAWTSGSGWDIQYFGAGTRLSVL.

This clone was detected a few times. V usage is TRBV7-2 and J usage is TRBJ2-7; tentatively, D is TRBD2 (5 bases). The CDR3 runs 14 residues. Trimming pared 2 bases from V and 4 bases from J, leaving 12 bases between. The germline V gene has CDR1 SGHTA and CDR2 FQGNSA. The CDR3, as DNA: TGTGCCAGCAGCTTACGACGGGGTTCATACGAGCAGTACTTC. It encodes CASSLRRGSYEQYF.

This sequence joins TRBV7-2 and TRBJ1-3, with no clear D. CDR3 length equals 15 residues. Germline CDR1 and CDR2: SGHTA and FQGNSA. The germline V and J ends were trimmed by 1 base and 0 bases, with 7 bases remaining between them. In DNA, the CDR3 is TGTGCCAGCAGCTTAGGTGCGTTCTCTGGAAACACCATATATTTT. This translates into CASSLGAFSGNTIYF.

In this sample, this clone turned up once. This chain links TRBV18 with TRBJ2-6; 7 bases agree with TRBD2. Germline trimming cut 3 bases from V and 2 bases from J; bases unmatched to any gene: 4. The CDR3 sequence is 16 residues long. CDR1 KGHSH and CDR2 LQKENI come from the germline V gene. CDR3 amino acids: CASSPLAGAGANVLTF. CDR3 coding DNA: TGTGCCAGCTCACCTCTTGCGGGGGCTGGGGCCAACGTCCTGACTTTC.